This TCR beta chain originates from a study of OX40 agonist ivuxolimab in advanced cancers. Method: immunoSEQ multiplex PCR; TCRdb's copy keeps in-frame clones and lacks some. The table lists 43,000 or so clones, 87% of them singletons, with 13% to 15% in the top ten. This material consisted of CD4+ or CD8+ T cells sorted from blood, taken in a trial of the OX40 agonist ivuxolimab. This TCR was recovered from an adult with an advanced solid tumor such as melanoma, head and neck, liver or kidney cancer.

CDR3 sequence: CASTTGGAYNEQFF. CDR3 in DNA: TGTGCCAGCACTACAGGGGGGGCCTACAATGAGCAGTTCTTC. The rearrangement links TRBV28 to TRBJ2-1; D might be TRBD1 (8 bases). The CDR3 spans 14 residues. The germline V gene has CDR1 MDHEN and CDR2 SYDVKM. V dropped 7 bases and J dropped 2 bases, with 12 bases sitting between them.